This T cell receptor beta chain is from a study of blood T cell repertoires in COVID-19. Clones were read by immunoSEQ multiplex PCR, and TCRdb kept only the in-frame ones, dropping some. The data contain around 71,000 clones, roughly 80% of them singletons. The specimen sequenced was peripheral blood. The receptor's source is a man aged 70 or older with acute or convalescent COVID-19.

In nucleotides, the CDR3 is TGCGCCAGCACGCCGGGACAGAACTCTGGGGCCAACGTCCTGACTTTC. Its protein is CASTPGQNSGANVLTF. The V gene is TRBV5-1, the J gene TRBJ2-6; 7 bases match TRBD1. With 6 bases clipped from V and 0 bases from J, the junction kept 6 bases outside the gene matches. Looked up from germline, CDR1 is SGHRS and CDR2 is YFSETQ. CDR3 size: 16 residues.